These T cell receptor beta chains were read from a single sample in a study of cytomegalovirus exposure and HLA in healthy donors. TCRdb's table, derived via immunoSEQ multiplex PCR, lists solely in-frame clones and lacks some. The sample holds some 80,000 clones, 75% to 85% seen once. Specimen: PBMCs. The receptors originated from a man aged 40-50 years in good health and CMV-seronegative. CDR3s include the opening cysteine and the closing phenylalanine or tryptophan. Not every row has a clone size; where given, it reads once, few, many or a size class.

J gene | V gene | clone size | CDR3 protein
TRBJ2-5 | TRBV7-3 | NA | CASSLTGQGAEQETQYF
TRBJ1-3 | TRBV19 | NA | CASRPGEDSGNTIYF
TRBJ2-1 | TRBV11-3 | many | CASSSRDRGSYNEQFF
TRBJ2-1 | TRBV11-2 | NA | CASSTDNYNEQFF
TRBJ2-1 | TRBV5-6 | NA | CASSLEQTSYNEQFF
TRBJ2-7 | TRBV7-2 | NA | CASSLVDRAYEQYF
TRBJ1-5 | TRBV4-1 | few | CASSQDPTGGDQPQHF
TRBJ1-4 | TRBV7-9 | NA | CASSSSGQDWLFF
TRBJ2-6 | TRBV10-3 | once | CAISRTGVGGANVLPF
TRBJ1-2 | TRBV7-2 | NA | CASSSVGQASYGYTF